These 22 T cell receptor beta chains originate from one sample sequenced in a study of cytomegalovirus exposure and HLA in healthy donors. The method was immunoSEQ multiplex PCR; TCRdb's version includes in-frame clones alone and lacks a portion of them. The table has about 54,000 clones, about 92% seen once. The sequenced material came from PBMCs. Source of these receptors: a woman aged 18-29 years in good health and CMV-seropositive.

This chain links TRBV28 with TRBJ1-1; tentative D call: TRBD1 (6 bases). V gave up 1 base and J gave up 1 base, with 7 bases separating them. The CDR3 length is 14 residues. The germline gives CDR1 MDHEN, CDR2 SYDVKM. The DNA for the CDR3 is TGTGCCAGCAGTTTATCGGGACAGAACACTGAAGCTTTCTTT. It is translated as CASSLSGQNTEAFF.

On this clone itself: Additional DNA sequences in this sample encode the identical CDR3. V is TRBV19 and J is TRBJ1-4; no definite D call. Trimming left V 10 bases short and J 7 bases short, with 19 bases between. The germline gives CDR1 LNHDA, CDR2 SQIVND (reference sequence). This CDR3 has 14 amino acids. In nucleotides, the CDR3 is TGTGCCACCCGCGCCGGAACGGGAGTTGAAAAACTGTTTTTT. As protein: CATRAGTGVEKLFF.

This rearrangement joins TRBV28 to TRBJ2-7, with a weak D call TRBD2 (5 bases). CDR1 and CDR2 from the germline V gene are MDHEN and SYDVKM. Trimming removed 8 bases from V and 3 bases from J, with 8 bases in between. This CDR3 has 11 residues. The CDR3 DNA sequence: TGTGCCAGCGGAGGCCACTACGAGCAGTACTTC. Translated: CASGGHYEQYF.

The rearrangement uses TRBV9 and TRBJ2-1; 10 nucleotides align to TRBD2. Trimming took 2 bases from V and 0 from J; bases not matched to a gene: 14. Germline CDR1 reads SGDLS; CDR2 reads YYNGEE. This CDR3 region has 20 residues. The CDR3 DNA is TGTGCCAGCAGCGTTTTGTCGGTAGCGGGGGGTCCGAGCTCCTACAATGAGCAGTTCTTC. As protein: CASSVLSVAGGPSSYNEQFF. Combining the CDR3 with reference TRBV9 and TRBJ2-1 gives the whole variable domain DSGVTQTPKHLITATGQRVTLRCSPRSGDLSVYWYQQSLDQGLQFLIQYYNGEERAKGNILERFSAQQFPDLHSELNLSSLELGDSALYFCASSVLSVAGGPSSYNEQFFGPGTRLTVL.

The chain is built from TRBV6-1 and TRBJ2-7; 12 positions agree with TRBD2. The CDR3 has 15 amino acids. Germline CDR1 reads MNHNS; CDR2 reads SASEGT. The ends lost 7 bases at V and 3 bases at J; junction bases unmatched: 7. As DNA, the CDR3 is TGTGCCAGCACCAAAGGGACTAGCGGGTTCTACGAGCAGTACTTC. It yields the protein CASTKGTSGFYEQYF.

The chain uses TRBV27 and TRBJ1-2; 7 nucleotides agree with TRBD1. Germline V gene lookup returns CDR1 MNHEY and CDR2 SMNVEV (reference sequence). The CDR3 is made up of 14 amino acids. The ends lost 6 bases at V and 0 bases at J; junction bases unmatched: 4. The CDR3 protein is CASSYRGANYGYTF. CDR3 nucleotides: TGTGCCAGCAGCTACAGGGGAGCTAACTATGGCTACACCTTC.

This chain uses TRBV4-2 with TRBJ2-2; no clear D. From germline, CDR1 is LGHNA and CDR2 YNFKEQ. The CDR3 is 18 residues long. V was clipped by 1 base and J by 0 bases, with 15 bases between them. The CDR3 protein is CASSQVMRANANTGELFF. CDR3 DNA: TGTGCCAGCAGCCAAGTAATGAGAGCGAACGCGAACACCGGGGAGCTGTTTTTT.

This chain joins TRBV5-6 and TRBJ2-3, with 8 bases fitting TRBD2. This CDR3 has 14 residues. Germline CDR1 reads SGHDT; CDR2 reads YYEEEE. The J segment lost 4 bases and the V segment lost 4 bases, leaving 5 bases of the junction unmatched. The CDR3 DNA sequence: TGTGCCAGCAGCCCGGGGGGGTCTCCAGATACGCAGTATTTT. Its protein product is CASSPGGSPDTQYF.

This chain joins TRBV19 and TRBJ1-5; 9 nucleotides align to TRBD1. Per germline, CDR1 LNHDA and CDR2 SQIVND (reference sequence). Unmatched junction bases numbered 8, after V lost 0 bases and J lost 2 bases. This CDR3 has 18 amino acids. The CDR3 DNA reads TGTGCCAGTAGTATAGATTGGGGACAGGGCGGGGGCAATCAGCCCCAGCATTTT. This encodes CASSIDWGQGGGNQPQHF.

The rearrangement uses TRBV18 and TRBJ1-2, with TRBD1 matching over 7 bases. The CDR3 spans 15 residues. The ends lost 6 bases at V and 2 bases at J; junction bases unmatched: 9. Germline V gene lookup returns CDR1 KGHSH and CDR2 LQKENI. CDR3 in DNA: TGTGCCAGCTCGACGGACAGGAAAGCCAACTATGGCTACACCTTC. It specifies CASSTDRKANYGYTF.

This sequence joins TRBV5-4 and TRBJ2-7, with 8 bases matching TRBD1. Germline V lookup: CDR1 SGHNT, CDR2 YYREEE (reference sequence). V lost 0 bases and J lost 3; bases outside the gene matches: 5. This CDR3 has 15 amino acids. CDR3 loop: CASSLGGTGGYEQYF. The CDR3, as DNA: TGTGCCAGCAGCTTGGGGGGTACAGGGGGCTACGAGCAGTACTTC.

This sequence joins TRBV28 and TRBJ2-7, with TRBD1 as a possible D gene (6 bases). The CDR3 loop spans 14 amino acids. Germline V gene data show CDR1 as MDHEN and CDR2 as SYDVKM. V shed 6 bases and J shed 1 base, with 13 bases lying between them. The CDR3 DNA is TGTGCCAGCAGCCGTGGGGGACAATCCTACGAGCAGTACTTC. As protein: CASSRGGQSYEQYF.

This chain connects TRBV30 to TRBJ1-2, with D possibly being TRBD1 (6 bases). This CDR3 region has 13 residues. V lost 8 bases, J lost 4 bases, and 17 bases lay in between. CDR1 GTSNPN and CDR2 SVGIG come from the germline V gene (reference sequence). CDR3 nucleotides: TGTGCCCGAGAACAGGGCGCTCTCTATGGCTACACCTTC. Translating gives CAREQGALYGYTF.

This chain connects TRBV28 to TRBJ2-5; D gene ambiguous. The CDR3 loop spans 11 amino acids. V lost 4 bases to trimming and J lost 3 bases, with 3 bases between them. Germline CDR1 and CDR2: MDHEN and SYDVKM. The CDR3: CASSSEETQYF. For the CDR3, the DNA is TGTGCCAGCAGTTCCGAAGAGACCCAGTACTTC.

This chain joins TRBV28 and TRBJ2-5, with a possible D match to TRBD2 (5 bases). This CDR3 spans 17 amino acids. V lost 1 base and J 5 bases, leaving 20 bases between the germline ends. Germline V gene sequence: CDR1 MDHEN, CDR2 SYDVKM. The CDR3 here is CASSLSGKRNLGETQYF. As DNA, the CDR3 is TGTGCCAGCAGTTTATCCGGGAAGCGGAACCTTGGGGAGACCCAGTACTTC.

The gene calls are TRBV28 and TRBJ2-2; 8 nucleotides line up with TRBD1. Germline loops: CDR1 MDHEN, CDR2 SYDVKM. The CDR3 extends over 16 amino acids. V lost 7 bases, J lost 1 base, and 8 bases stayed unmatched. CDR3 sequence reads: CASNLRTGLNTGELFF. CDR3 nucleotides: TGTGCCAGCAACCTTAGGACAGGGCTGAACACCGGGGAGCTGTTTTTT. Full variable domain (outside the CDR3, taken from reference TRBV28 and TRBJ2-2): DVKVTQSSRYLVKRTGEKVFLECVQDMDHENMFWYRQDPGLGLRLIYFSYDVKMKEKGDIPEGYSVSREKKERFSLILESASTNQTSMYLCASNLRTGLNTGELFFGEGSRLTVL.

The CDR3: CASSLEAGTDTQYF. As DNA, the CDR3 is TGTGCCAGCAGCTTGGAAGCGGGGACAGATACGCAGTATTTT. The chain is built from TRBV5-4 and TRBJ2-3, with 7 bases lining up with TRBD2. J lost 3 bases, V lost 0 bases, and 1 base had no gene match. CDR3 length equals 14 residues. Germline-derived CDR1 and CDR2 are SGHNT and YYREEE (reference sequence).

The chain recombines TRBV19 with TRBJ1-1, with D possibly matching TRBD1 (6 bases). Germline-derived CDR1 and CDR2 are LNHDA and SQIVND (reference sequence). The CDR3 consists of 14 residues. The V end lost 5 bases, the J end lost 6 bases, and 16 bases lay between the germline ends. Written as DNA, the CDR3 is TGTGCCAGTAGTCGACAGGCCGAGGTCCCTGAAGCTTTCTTT. Protein product: CASSRQAEVPEAFF.

CDR3 amino acids: CASSQVNLVTYNEQFF. Written as DNA, the CDR3 is TGCGCCAGCAGCCAAGTGAACTTGGTAACCTACAATGAGCAGTTCTTC. The chain links TRBV4-1 to TRBJ2-1; D is unresolved. Germline V gene sequence: CDR1 MGHRA, CDR2 YSYEKL. The CDR3 runs to 16 residues. The V end was cut by 1 base, the J end by 2 bases, with 12 bases between.

The chain combines TRBV6-1 with TRBJ1-2; D gene ambiguous. With 3 bases removed from V and 7 bases from J, the gap between germline ends came to 6 bases. Germline values: CDR1 MNHNS, CDR2 SASEGT. This CDR3 is 11 amino acids long. CDR3 bases: TGTGCCAGCAGTGAGCAGGTTGGCTACACCTTC. It translates to CASSEQVGYTF.

V usage is TRBV6-5 and J usage is TRBJ1-3; the match to TRBD1 covers 9 bases. The germline V gene encodes CDR1 MNHEY and CDR2 SVGAGI. V dropped 2 bases and J dropped 0; count of bases not matched to a gene: 2. This CDR3 spans 16 amino acids. CDR3 protein: CASSYRQGGSGNTIYF. CDR3 coding DNA: TGTGCCAGCAGTTACCGACAGGGGGGCTCTGGAAACACCATATATTTT.

V and J are TRBV28 and TRBJ1-2; TRBD1 matches at 9 bases. V shed 8 bases, J shed 7 bases, and the junction held 11 bases outside the gene matches. CDR3 length: 14 amino acids. Germline values: CDR1 MDHEN, CDR2 SYDVKM. In DNA form, the CDR3 reads TGTGCCAGCTCATTGACAGGGGGAAATTCTGGCTACACCTTC. Amino acids: CASSLTGGNSGYTF.